Listed here is a single TCR beta chain. The data originate from a study of blood T cell repertoires in COVID-19. Whole-study context: The United States, Italy and Spain were the sources of the acute and convalescent COVID-19 samples. Nucleic acid was either cDNA or gDNA, and it came from T cells, B-cell-depleted T cells, or PBMCs.

Trimming at V came to 7 bases and at J to 5 bases, leaving 13 bases not matched to a gene. The germline V gene has CDR1 SGDLS and CDR2 YYNGEE. The CDR3 runs 15 residues. As originally analysed: Counts of nucleated cells, estimated from reference gene primer amplification, were obtained. Measured with immunoSEQ multiplex PCR; TCRdb has only the in-frame clones, and not every one. D and trimming were read from the DNA, whereas the V and J calls and clone size are those reported in that table. The sample gives under 60,000 clones, approximately 87% of which show up once; roughly 5.7% is in the top ten. Source material: peripheral blood. The genes are TRBV9 and TRBJ2-5; 8 bases map to TRBD1. This TCR came from a human donor in a cohort sampled during active COVID-19. The CDR3 here is CASDTGQGGRETQYF. CDR3 nucleotide sequence: TGTGCCAGCGATACCGGACAGGGAGGTCGTGAGACCCAGTACTTC.